This T cell receptor (beta chain) was sequenced for a study of blood T cell repertoires in COVID-19. J lost 6 bases, V lost 0 bases, and 5 bases had no gene match. Germline loops: CDR1 SGHTA, CDR2 FQGNSA. The CDR3 runs to 16 residues. In the source study's methods: Counts of nucleated cells, estimated from reference gene primer amplification, were obtained. TCRdb's copy holds only in-frame clones and misses some; the assay was immunoSEQ multiplex PCR. Clone size and the V and J calls come from that table; the DNA yielded D and trimming. The sample includes approximately 440,000 clones, approximately 86% of them seen just once. Self-reported history from a screening survey and questionnaire set each donor's cohort.

The genes are TRBV7-2 and TRBJ2-3, with TRBD2 matching over 11 bases. The sample consisted of PBMCs or T cells enriched from blood (not recorded which). This clonotype was obtained from a woman younger than 35 who had recovered from COVID-19. The DNA of the CDR3 is TGTGCCAGCAGCTTAGCTAGCGGGGGGGCCGGGGATACGCAGTATTTT. It is translated as CASSLASGGAGDTQYF.